One T cell receptor beta chain is described in this entry. Its antigen specificity is not known. Base quality data are lacking; no much larger clone is found one base away. These data are taken from a study of T cell repertoires in cytomegalovirus infection (dated by TCRdb to about 2019). Regarding the research as a whole: Because public TCR beta signatures pointed to carriage of CMV infection together with the matching HLA type, the HLA type of each donor mattered for the analysis. Summary of the overall study and its limitations: Cumulative frequency of public TCR beta family members discriminated carriers of CMV infection plus the relevant HLA type in this cohort and an independent 352-donor cohort. The ex vivo response was dominated by HLA-C-restricted CMV-specific TCR beta clonotypes, which also provided the single most frequent clonotype in two of eight donors.

Sequencing instrument: Illumina HiSeq 1500. TCRdb reran the public reads through fastp at Q25 and MiXCR, keeping productive beta chains. Rows with a matching CDR3 protein are joined into one entry that keeps the most common DNA and genes. The table for this sample lists hundreds of thousands of distinct CDR3 sequences; roughly 35% of them were counted only once. The ten biggest clones cover about 2.8% of the sample. Trimming takes 1 base from V and 14 bases from J, and the germline ends sit 13 bases apart. The CDR3 covers 13 residues, taking in both the cysteine and the phenylalanine. The entry retains the CDR3 DNA only, 39 bases that are in frame from base 1. CDR1 is given as SGHDT and CDR2 as YYEEEE, both from the germline V gene.

The receptor comes from a human donor in good health (CMV status not recorded). Some clones in this sample may be carry-over from other donors' samples. Sequencing input: PBMCs. The chain joins TRBV5-6 to TRBJ1-6, with the D gene call left open. The nucleotide sequence reads TGTGCCAGCAGCTTGCCTGACGGGTTAACCCTCCACTTT. Its protein is CASSLPDGLTLHF. The CDR3 plus the reference TRBV5-6 and TRBJ1-6 genes for the other parts give the full variable domain: DAGVTQSPTHLIKTRGQQVTLRCSPKSGHDTVSWYQQALGQGPQFIFQYYEEEERQRGNFPDRFSGHQFPNYSSELNVNALLLGDSALYLCASSLPDGLTLHFGNGTRLTVT.